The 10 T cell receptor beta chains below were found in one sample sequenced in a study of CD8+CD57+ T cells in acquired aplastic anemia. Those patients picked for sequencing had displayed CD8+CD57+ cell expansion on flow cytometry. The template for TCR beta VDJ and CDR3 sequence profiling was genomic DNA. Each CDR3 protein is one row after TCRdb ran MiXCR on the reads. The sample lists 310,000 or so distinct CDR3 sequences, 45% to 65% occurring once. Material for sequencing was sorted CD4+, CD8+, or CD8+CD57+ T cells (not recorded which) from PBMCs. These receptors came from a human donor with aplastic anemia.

CDR3 residues: CSLGPYGRRYEQYF. In DNA form, the CDR3 reads TGCAGTCTTGGTCCTTACGGGCGGAGGTACGAGCAGTACTTC. The chain joins TRBV20-1 to TRBJ2-7; perhaps TRBD2 as D (5 bases). V lost 8 bases and J lost 4, with 21 bases in between. Germline V CDR1 and CDR2: DFQATT, SNEGSKA (reference sequence). The CDR3 loop spans 14 amino acids.

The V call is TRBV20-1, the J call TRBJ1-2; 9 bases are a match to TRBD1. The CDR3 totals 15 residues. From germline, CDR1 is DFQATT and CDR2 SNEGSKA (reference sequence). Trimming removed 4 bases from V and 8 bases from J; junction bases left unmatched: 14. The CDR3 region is CSATRQGGLPEGYTF. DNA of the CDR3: TGCAGTGCTACCCGACAGGGGGGATTACCAGAAGGCTACACCTTC.

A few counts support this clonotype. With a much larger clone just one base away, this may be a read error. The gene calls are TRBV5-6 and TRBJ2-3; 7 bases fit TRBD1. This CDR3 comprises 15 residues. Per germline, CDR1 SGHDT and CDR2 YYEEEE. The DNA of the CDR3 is TGTGCCAGCAGCTTAGGGACAGCGAGCACAGATACGCGGTATTTT. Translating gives CASSLGTASTDTRYF.

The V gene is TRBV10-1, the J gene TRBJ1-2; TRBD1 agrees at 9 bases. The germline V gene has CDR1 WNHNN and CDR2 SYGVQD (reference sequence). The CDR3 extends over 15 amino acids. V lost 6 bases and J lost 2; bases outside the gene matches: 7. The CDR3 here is CASRGGGQGNYGYTF. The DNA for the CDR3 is TGCGCCAGCAGAGGGGGGGGACAGGGAAACTATGGCTACACCTTC.

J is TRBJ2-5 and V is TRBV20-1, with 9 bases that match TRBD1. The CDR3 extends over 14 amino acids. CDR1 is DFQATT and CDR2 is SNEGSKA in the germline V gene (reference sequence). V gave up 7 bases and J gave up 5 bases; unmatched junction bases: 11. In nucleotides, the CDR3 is TGCAGTGTAAACCCCGGGACAGGGCGGGAGACCCAGTACTTC. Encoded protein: CSVNPGTGRETQYF.

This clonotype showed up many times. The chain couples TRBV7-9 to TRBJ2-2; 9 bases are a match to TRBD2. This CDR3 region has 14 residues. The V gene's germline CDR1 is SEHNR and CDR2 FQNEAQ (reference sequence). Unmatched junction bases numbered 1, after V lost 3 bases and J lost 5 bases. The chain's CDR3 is CASSLAGGTGELFF. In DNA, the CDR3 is TGTGCCAGCAGCTTGGCGGGGGGGACCGGGGAGCTGTTTTTT. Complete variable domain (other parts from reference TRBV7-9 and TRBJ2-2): DTGVSQNPRHKITKRGQNVTFRCDPISEHNRLYWYRQTLGQGPEFLTYFQNEAQLEKSRLLSDRFSAERPKGSFSTLEIQRTEQGDSAMYLCASSLAGGTGELFFGEGSRLTVL.

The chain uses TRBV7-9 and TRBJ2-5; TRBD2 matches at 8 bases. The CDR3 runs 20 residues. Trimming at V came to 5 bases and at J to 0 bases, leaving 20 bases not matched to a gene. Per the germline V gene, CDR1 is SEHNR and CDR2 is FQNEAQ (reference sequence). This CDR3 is CASSPGLAGGGGRDQETQYF. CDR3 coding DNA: TGTGCCAGCAGCCCGGGTCTGGCGGGGGGCGGGGGCCGTGACCAAGAGACCCAGTACTTC.

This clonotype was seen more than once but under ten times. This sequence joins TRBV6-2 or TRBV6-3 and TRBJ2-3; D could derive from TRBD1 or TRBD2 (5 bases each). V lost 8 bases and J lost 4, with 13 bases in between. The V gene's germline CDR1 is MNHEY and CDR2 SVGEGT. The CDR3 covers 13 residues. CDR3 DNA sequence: TGTGCCAGCGCCGGGGCCAATTCAGATACGCAGTATTTT. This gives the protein CASAGANSDTQYF.

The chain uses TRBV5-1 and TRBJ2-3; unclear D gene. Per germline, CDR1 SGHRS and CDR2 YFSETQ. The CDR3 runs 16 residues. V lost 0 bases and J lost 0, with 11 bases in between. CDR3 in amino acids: CASSLVMSRSTDTQYF. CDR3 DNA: TGCGCCAGCAGCTTGGTTATGAGCAGGAGCACAGATACGCAGTATTTT.

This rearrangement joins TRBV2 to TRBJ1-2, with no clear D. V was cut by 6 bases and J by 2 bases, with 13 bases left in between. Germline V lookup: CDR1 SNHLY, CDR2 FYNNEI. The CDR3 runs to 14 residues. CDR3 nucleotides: TGTGCCAGCAGACAAGGGTTGCTCAACTATGGCTACACCTTC. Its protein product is CASRQGLLNYGYTF.